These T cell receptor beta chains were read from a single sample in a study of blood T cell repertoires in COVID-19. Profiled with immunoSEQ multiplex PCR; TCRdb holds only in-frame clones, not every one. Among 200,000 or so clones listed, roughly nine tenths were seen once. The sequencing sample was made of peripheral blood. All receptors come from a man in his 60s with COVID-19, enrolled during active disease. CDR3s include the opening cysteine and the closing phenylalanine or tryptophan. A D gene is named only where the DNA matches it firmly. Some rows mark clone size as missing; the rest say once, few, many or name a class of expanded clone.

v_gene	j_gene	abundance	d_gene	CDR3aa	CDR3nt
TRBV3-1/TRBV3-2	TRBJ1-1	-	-	CASSQDARRAFF	TGTGCCAGCAGCCAAGATGCCCGGAGAGCTTTCTTT
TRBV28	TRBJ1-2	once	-	CASTTGLSNYGYTF	TGTGCCAGCACTACAGGTCTATCTAACTATGGCTACACCTTC
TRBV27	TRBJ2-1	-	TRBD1	CASRVGTGRDNEQFF	TGTGCCAGCAGGGTCGGGACAGGGCGTGACAATGAGCAGTTCTTC
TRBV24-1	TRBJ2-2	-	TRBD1	CATSDAGGITGELFF	TGTGCCACCAGTGATGCAGGGGGAATCACCGGGGAGCTGTTTTTT
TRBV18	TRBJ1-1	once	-	CASSPPAGRTEAFF	TGTGCCAGCTCACCTCCCGCGGGTCGGACTGAAGCTTTCTTT
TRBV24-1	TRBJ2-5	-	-	CATSDLFRGQETQYF	TGTGCCACCAGTGATTTGTTCAGGGGCCAAGAGACCCAGTACTTC
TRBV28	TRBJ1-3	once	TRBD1	CASSLLGTGPGNTIYF	TGTGCCAGCAGTTTATTAGGGACAGGGCCCGGAAACACCATATATTTT
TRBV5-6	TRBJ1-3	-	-	CASGEVSGNTIYF	TGTGCCAGCGGAGAAGTCTCTGGAAACACCATATATTTT
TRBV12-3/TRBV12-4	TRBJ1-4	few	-	CASSRGQNEKLFF	TGTGCCAGCAGCAGAGGACAGAATGAAAAACTGTTTTTT
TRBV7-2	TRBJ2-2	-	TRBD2	CASSPTSGRAGELFF	TGTGCCAGCAGCCCTACTAGCGGGAGGGCAGGGGAGCTGTTTTTT
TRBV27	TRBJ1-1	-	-	CASSLLVRGTEAFF	TGTGCCAGCAGTTTGCTCGTCCGGGGAACTGAAGCTTTCTTT
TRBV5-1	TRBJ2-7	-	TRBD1	CASSLVGTGNYEQYF	TGCGCCAGCAGCTTGGTGGGGACAGGGAACTACGAGCAGTACTTC
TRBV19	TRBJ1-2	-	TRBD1	CASSLDRDYGYTF	TGTGCCAGTAGCCTCGACAGGGACTATGGCTACACCTTC
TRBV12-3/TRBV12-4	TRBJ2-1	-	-	CASSLGRLRKQFF	TGTGCCAGCAGTTTGGGCCGTCTCAGGAAGCAGTTCTTC
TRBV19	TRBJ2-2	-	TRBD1	CASTPGQQPLRTGELFF	TGTGCCAGTACTCCGGGACAGCAGCCTTTACGCACCGGGGAGCTGTTTTTT
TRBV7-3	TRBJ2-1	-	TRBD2	CASSLAGVSNEQFF	TGTGCCAGCAGCTTAGCGGGAGTGAGTAATGAGCAGTTCTTC
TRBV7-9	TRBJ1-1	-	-	CASSPRDRPYTEAFF	TGTGCCAGCAGCCCCCGTGACAGGCCCTACACTGAAGCTTTCTTT
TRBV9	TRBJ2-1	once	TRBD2	CASSVGSLAGSYNEQFF	TGTGCCAGCAGCGTAGGATCACTAGCGGGGTCTTACAATGAGCAGTTCTTC
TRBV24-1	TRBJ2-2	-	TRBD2	CATRPPGGAGGDTGELFF	TGTGCCACCAGACCCCCCGGGGGAGCGGGAGGGGACACCGGGGAGCTGTTTTTT
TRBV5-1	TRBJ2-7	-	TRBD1	CASSPIPTGAAYEQYF	TGCGCCAGCAGCCCGATCCCGACAGGGGCGGCCTACGAGCAGTACTTC
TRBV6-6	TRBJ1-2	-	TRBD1	CASSYATGTGYGYTF	TGTGCCAGCAGTTACGCCACCGGGACAGGCTATGGCTACACCTTC
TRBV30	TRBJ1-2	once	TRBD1	CAWSPDRAYGYTF	TGTGCCTGGAGTCCGGACAGGGCCTATGGCTACACCTTC
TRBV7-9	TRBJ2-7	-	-	CASSSPKVGTLYEQYF	TGTGCCAGCAGCTCCCCGAAAGTGGGGACTCTCTACGAGCAGTACTTC
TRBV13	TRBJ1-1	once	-	CASTSLGGGTEAFF	TGTGCCAGCACCTCTTTGGGGGGAGGCACTGAAGCTTTCTTT
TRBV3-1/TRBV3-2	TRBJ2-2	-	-	CASSYAGELFF	TGTGCCAGCAGCTACGCGGGGGAGCTGTTTTTT
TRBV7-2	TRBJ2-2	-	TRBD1	CASSSRQGENPNTGELFF	TGTGCCAGCAGCTCTCGACAGGGAGAAAACCCGAACACCGGGGAGCTGTTTTTT
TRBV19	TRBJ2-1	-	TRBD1	CASSVGQDEQFF	TGTGCCAGTAGTGTGGGACAGGATGAGCAGTTCTTC